The 9 T cell receptor beta chains listed next were all sequenced from one sample in a study of Graves' ophthalmopathy and Graves' hyperthyroidism. Amplification of the TCR beta CDR3 regions used RNA transcripts (as template). In the first round, RT-PCR was carried out with HTBI primers, and a multiplex PCR formed the second round. A single record per CDR3 protein comes from TCRdb applying MiXCR to the multiplex PCR reads. Found here are about 500,000 distinct CDR3 sequences, around 15% of them singletons; the top ten hold roughly 10%. Sequenced input: blood. The receptors here all came from a woman aged 25-40 years with Graves' ophthalmopathy.

At least ten counts were recorded for this clonotype. The CDR3 region is CASSISTGKETQYF. CDR3 DNA sequence: TGTGCCAGTAGTATATCAACAGGGAAAGAGACCCAGTACTTC. This chain uses TRBV19 with TRBJ2-5, with a possible D match to TRBD1 (6 bases). Trimming shortened V by 2 bases and J by 3 bases, and 10 bases separated the two germline ends. Germline CDR1 and CDR2: LNHDA and SQIVND (reference sequence). The CDR3 is 14 amino acids.

This clonotype was recorded at least ten times. The chain recombines TRBV6-1 with TRBJ1-5; D is unresolved. The CDR3 extends over 13 amino acids. Between the trimmed V and J ends, which lost 5 bases and 5 bases, there was a span of 10 bases. Germline V gene data show CDR1 as MNHNS and CDR2 as SASEGT. Here the CDR3 reads CASSPTTHQPQHF. CDR3 in DNA: TGTGCCAGCAGTCCCACTACTCATCAGCCCCAGCATTTT.

This clonotype was detected a few times. The V gene is TRBV30, the J gene TRBJ2-7; no clear D gene. This CDR3 spans 12 amino acids. Trimming pared 0 bases from V and 7 bases from J, leaving 10 bases between. Germline V lookup: CDR1 GTSNPN, CDR2 SVGIG (reference sequence). This CDR3 reads CAWSVDGSEQYF. CDR3 nucleotide sequence: TGTGCCTGGAGTGTCGATGGCTCAGAGCAGTACTTC.

This clonotype was counted ten times or more. This chain links TRBV9 with TRBJ1-2; no firm D call. The CDR3 extends over 12 amino acids. CDR1 SGDLS and CDR2 YYNGEE come from the germline V gene. The V and J ends lost 4 bases and 4 bases respectively, with 8 bases between them. The CDR3 loop reads CASSSSRYGYTF. CDR3 bases: TGTGCCAGCAGCTCCAGCCGCTATGGCTACACCTTC.

This clonotype was found a few times. The V and J genes are TRBV9 and TRBJ2-7; TRBD2 matches 7 bases. In germline, CDR1 is SGDLS, CDR2 YYNGEE. J lost 5 bases, V lost 3 bases, and 11 bases had no gene match. The CDR3 covers 15 residues. DNA for the CDR3: TGTGCCAGCAGCGCGGGGGGAGACTATGGGGACGAGCAGTACTTC. Encoded protein: CASSAGGDYGDEQYF.

V and J are TRBV6-2 or TRBV6-3 and TRBJ2-7, with 12 bases aligning to TRBD2. CDR3 length equals 15 residues. V dropped 4 bases and J dropped 7; count of bases not matched to a gene: 8. Germline V gene lookup returns CDR1 MNHEY and CDR2 SVGEGT. The CDR3 sequence: CASSSGLAGYVEQYF. CDR3 coding DNA: TGTGCCAGCAGTTCCGGACTAGCGGGATATGTGGAGCAGTACTTC.

This clonotype showed up many times. The rearrangement uses TRBV7-9 and TRBJ1-1, with a tentative D call TRBD1 (5 bases). CDR1 and CDR2 (germline): SEHNR, FQNEAQ (reference sequence). Between the trimmed V and J ends, which lost 3 bases and 2 bases, there was a span of 10 bases. The CDR3 spans 14 residues. The CDR3 spells CASSFGWGNTEAFF. The DNA for the CDR3 is TGTGCCAGCAGCTTCGGGTGGGGCAACACTGAAGCTTTCTTT. Based on the CDR3 plus reference TRBV7-9 and TRBJ1-1, the full variable domain is DTGVSQNPRHKITKRGQNVTFRCDPISEHNRLYWYRQTLGQGPEFLTYFQNEAQLEKSRLLSDRFSAERPKGSFSTLEIQRTEQGDSAMYLCASSFGWGNTEAFFGQGTRLTVV.

This clonotype was seen many times. DNA of the CDR3: TGTGCCAGCAGTTTTGGAGCCTACACCGGGGAGCTGTTTTTT. The encoded protein is CASSFGAYTGELFF. The V call is TRBV27, the J call TRBJ2-2, with D unresolved. V was cut by 3 bases and J by 3 bases, with 8 bases left in between. Germline V gene data show CDR1 as MNHEY and CDR2 as SMNVEV (reference sequence). The CDR3 has 14 residues.

V gene TRBV6-4 combines with J gene TRBJ2-6; perhaps TRBD1 as D (6 bases). Per the germline V gene, CDR1 is MRHNA and CDR2 is SNTAGT. V was trimmed by 6 bases and J by 0 bases, leaving 21 bases between them. The CDR3 loop spans 19 amino acids. CDR3 sequence reads: CASSRTGTRRASGANVLTF. The DNA for the CDR3 is TGTGCCAGCAGCCGAACCGGGACAAGGAGAGCCTCTGGGGCCAACGTCCTGACTTTC.